One and the same sample provided the 11 T cell receptor beta chains below, sequenced in a study of shared clonotypes between healthy human individuals. Measured with immunoSEQ multiplex PCR; TCRdb has only the in-frame clones, and not every one. The data show more than 2,000,000 clones, roughly 92% seen once. The specimen was naive CD4+ T cells sorted from blood. Subset of the sample: CD45RA+ positively selected. All receptors derive from a man between 18 and 29 years old in good health.

As to this clone: The identical CDR3 is also encoded by other nucleotide sequences in the sample. The chain couples TRBV5-1 to TRBJ2-3; D is undetermined. The CDR3 spans 12 residues. Germline V gives CDR1 SGHRS, CDR2 YFSETQ. Between the trimmed V and J ends, which lost 0 bases and 6 bases, there was a span of 5 bases. Here the CDR3 DNA reads TGCGCCAGCAGCTTGGAGGTTGATACGCAGTATTTT. As protein: CASSLEVDTQYF.

J is TRBJ2-7 and V is TRBV18, with D unclear. The V and J ends lost 2 bases and 3 bases respectively, with 14 bases between them. There are 15 residues in the CDR3. CDR1 is KGHSH and CDR2 is LQKENI in the germline V gene. The CDR3 nucleotides read TGTGCCAGCTCACCAAGGGCGGTGGGGTTCTACGAGCAGTACTTC. Its translation is CASSPRAVGFYEQYF. The whole variable domain, filled in from reference TRBV18 and TRBJ2-7, reads NAGVMQNPRHLVRRRGQEARLRCSPMKGHSHVYWYRQLPEEGLKFMVYLQKENIIDESGMPKERFSAEFPKEGPSILRIQQVVRGDSAAYFCASSPRAVGFYEQYFGPGTRLTVT.

This clone was recorded only once. V is TRBV19 and J is TRBJ2-4; the D gene could be TRBD1 or TRBD2 (5 bases each). Germline V CDR1 and CDR2: LNHDA, SQIVND (reference sequence). This CDR3 region has 16 residues. V was clipped by 3 bases and J by 3 bases, with 15 bases between them. The CDR3 reads CASSIRGVEGKNIQYF. In DNA, the CDR3 is TGTGCCAGTAGTATCAGAGGGGTCGAAGGCAAAAACATTCAGTACTTC.

This chain connects TRBV11-3 to TRBJ2-5; 10 positions match TRBD1. The V gene end was trimmed by 5 bases and the J gene end by 5 bases; junction bases not matched to a gene: 8. Germline values: CDR1 SGHNT, CDR2 YENEEA. The CDR3 is 15 residues long. This CDR3 reads CASSRGTGVSETQYF. The CDR3 coding sequence is TGTGCCAGCAGCCGAGGGACAGGGGTGTCGGAGACCCAGTACTTC.

The chain uses TRBV6-5 and TRBJ1-5, with TRBD1 matching 7 bases. V lost 5 bases to trimming and J lost 3 bases; unmatched junction nucleotides: 7. The germline CDR1 and CDR2 sequences are MNHEY and SVGAGI. The CDR3 loop spans 15 amino acids. The CDR3 sequence: CASSRGGQVNQPQHF. In DNA, the CDR3 is TGTGCCAGCAGTAGGGGAGGACAGGTCAATCAGCCCCAGCATTTT.

This clone was seen only a few times. This sequence joins TRBV7-2 and TRBJ2-7, with 7 bases fitting TRBD1. The CDR3 totals 15 residues. With V trimmed by 1 base and J by 4 bases, 7 bases remained unmatched. CDR1 is SGHTA and CDR2 is FQGNSA in the germline V gene. CDR3: CASSLVFGQAYEQYF. CDR3 nucleotides: TGTGCCAGCAGCTTAGTTTTCGGACAGGCTTACGAGCAGTACTTC.

The gene calls are TRBV6-5 and TRBJ1-3, with D possibly being TRBD1 (6 bases). This CDR3 has 15 residues. V was trimmed by 5 bases and J by 2 bases, leaving 13 bases between them. Germline-derived CDR1 and CDR2 are MNHEY and SVGAGI. DNA of the CDR3: TGTGCCAGCAGTGGCCAGGGGAGACCTGGAAACACCATATATTTT. It encodes CASSGQGRPGNTIYF.

J is TRBJ2-7 and V is TRBV7-2, with D uncertain. Trimming stripped 5 bases from V and 6 bases from J, with 14 bases between. This CDR3 spans 13 amino acids. From germline, CDR1 is SGHTA and CDR2 FQGNSA. The CDR3 nucleotides are TGTGCCAGCAGCCCTCGGATTGGGCTCGAGCAGTACTTC. Amino acids: CASSPRIGLEQYF. Full variable domain (rest looked up from reference TRBV7-2 and TRBJ2-7): GAGVSQSPSNKVTEKGKDVELRCDPISGHTALYWYRQSLGQGLEFLIYFQGNSAPDKSGLPSDRFSAERTGGSVSTLTIQRTQQEDSAVYLCASSPRIGLEQYFGPGTRLTVT.

J is TRBJ1-1 and V is TRBV4-2, with D perhaps matching TRBD1 (5 bases). Per the germline V gene, CDR1 is LGHNA and CDR2 is YNFKEQ. The CDR3 is 14 residues long. V was shortened by 1 base and J by 1 base, with 7 bases between the two germline ends. DNA of the CDR3: TGTGCCAGCAGCCAAGTTGGGGCGAACACTGAAGCTTTCTTT. It yields the protein CASSQVGANTEAFF.

This rearrangement joins TRBV30 to TRBJ2-3, with 14 bases aligning to TRBD2. This CDR3 comprises 17 residues. The germline V gene encodes CDR1 GTSNPN and CDR2 SVGIG (reference sequence). V lost 1 base, J lost 1 base, and 4 bases stayed unmatched. CDR3 coding DNA: TGTGCCTGGAGTGGGGGGACTAGCGGGAGTGGCACAGATACGCAGTATTTT. Translated: CAWSGGTSGSGTDTQYF. The full variable domain, in which reference TRBV30 and TRBJ2-3 provide the parts outside the CDR3, is SQTIHQWPATLVQPVGSPLSLECTVEGTSNPNLYWYRQAAGRGLQLLFYSVGIGQISSEVPQNLSASRPQDRQFILSSKKLLLSDSGFYLCAWSGGTSGSGTDTQYFGPGTRLTVL.

This rearrangement joins TRBV30 to TRBJ1-5; TRBD1 aligns across 8 bases. Germline V gives CDR1 GTSNPN, CDR2 SVGIG (reference sequence). The J segment lost 2 bases and the V segment lost 2 bases, leaving 8 bases of the junction unmatched. The CDR3 length is 16 residues. CDR3 sequence (DNA): TGTGCCTGGAGTACCTGGACAGGGATCGGCAATCAGCCCCAGCATTTT. Encoded protein: CAWSTWTGIGNQPQHF.